One and the same sample provided the 6 T cell receptor beta chains below, sequenced in a study of blood T cell repertoires in COVID-19. Sequencing was performed with immunoSEQ multiplex PCR; in TCRdb, only in-frame clones are kept and a portion is missing. The data hold about 170,000 clones, with under 90% observed a single time. Sequences were obtained from peripheral blood. Receptors were obtained from an elderly woman with active or convalescent COVID-19.

The chain employs TRBV5-1 and TRBJ2-7, with D perhaps TRBD2 (6 bases). This CDR3 spans 15 amino acids. V gave up 3 bases and J gave up 4 bases, with 17 bases separating them. Germline V CDR1 and CDR2: SGHRS, YFSETQ. CDR3 DNA: TGCGCCAGCAGCTCGGGGGTAGGGATAAGGTACGAGCAGTACTTC. Translation: CASSSGVGIRYEQYF. Using reference TRBV5-1 and TRBJ2-7 for the parts outside the CDR3, the full variable domain is KAGVTQTPRYLIKTRGQQVTLSCSPISGHRSVSWYQQTPGQGLQFLFEYFSETQRNKGNFPGRFSGRQFSNSRSEMNVSTLELGDSALYLCASSSGVGIRYEQYFGPGTRLTVT.

For this clone: The same CDR3 is also encoded by other DNA sequences in this sample. This chain links TRBV3-1 (or the pseudogene TRBV3-2) with TRBJ1-1; 8 positions match TRBD1. The trim removed 1 base at V and 5 bases at J, leaving 3 bases unmatched. The CDR3 loop spans 14 amino acids. Germline CDR1 and CDR2: LGHDT and YNNKEL (reference sequence). This CDR3 reads CASSQAGGGTEAFF. The CDR3 coding sequence is TGTGCCAGCAGCCAAGCAGGGGGCGGAACTGAAGCTTTCTTT.

A word on this clone: This specimen includes other DNA sequences encoding the same CDR3. J is TRBJ1-3 and V is TRBV10-3; 8 nucleotides match TRBD1. The junction had 1 base not matched to a gene; V was cut back by 6 bases and J by 0 bases. The CDR3 is 14 residues long. CDR1 and CDR2 from the germline V gene are ENHRY and SYGVKD. CDR3 sequence: CAIRQGASGNTIYF. CDR3 DNA sequence: TGTGCCATCAGGCAGGGGGCCTCTGGAAACACCATATATTTT.

This clone was seen only once. This chain connects TRBV5-4 to TRBJ1-2; D perhaps matches TRBD1 (5 bases). The germline V and J ends were trimmed by 0 bases and 8 bases, with 14 bases remaining between them. There are 14 residues in the CDR3. CDR1 is SGHNT, CDR2 YYREEE, per germline (reference sequence). In nucleotides, the CDR3 is TGTGCCAGCAGCTTGGATGGCGGGGCGCGGGGCTACACCTTC. Translation gives CASSLDGGARGYTF.

In DNA form, the CDR3 reads TGTGCCAGCAGCTTGGGACTGTCGTCCTACGAGCAGTACTTC. Its protein is CASSLGLSSYEQYF. This chain connects TRBV11-3 to TRBJ2-7, with a weak D call TRBD2 (6 bases). Trimming took off 3 bases at V and 1 base at J, with 10 bases between the two ends. The CDR3 runs 14 residues. CDR1 and CDR2 from the germline V gene are SGHNT and YENEEA.

The chain recombines TRBV19 with TRBJ1-5, with TRBD1 matching over 9 bases. CDR3 length equals 14 residues. Germline V gene sequence: CDR1 LNHDA, CDR2 SQIVND (reference sequence). V dropped 6 bases and J dropped 2; count of bases not matched to a gene: 2. The CDR3 loop is CASRRQGGNQPQHF. CDR3 coding DNA: TGTGCCAGTAGAAGACAGGGGGGCAATCAGCCCCAGCATTTT.